This T cell receptor (beta chain) was observed in a study of blood T cells in healthy people across ages. General observations from the study: Unknown donor CMV status possibly confounded expanded clonotype changes.

About this clonotype: Its target is unknown.

It was with a sample-barcoded 5' primer and a J-beta primer mix that a second PCR of roughly 7 to 12 cycles was run. Each cDNA molecule received a tag from a template-switch adaptor that had 12 random nucleotides. Researchers report that each sample yielded at least 2.5 million CDR3-containing paired-end reads. TCRdb reprocessed the 5' RACE reads via MiXCR and lists one record per CDR3 protein. The sample has some 710,000 distinct CDR3 sequences, about half seen once; the top ten hold 15% to 20%. V shed 3 bases and J shed 2 bases, with 15 bases lying between them. The germline V gene has CDR1 PRHDT and CDR2 FYEKMQ (reference sequence). CDR3 length equals 16 residues. Donors were systemically healthy Caucasian individuals from Russia aged about 6 to 95 years.

The source of this sequence is a man older than 75 in good health. The rearrangement links TRBV13 to TRBJ2-3, with D tentatively TRBD1 (5 bases). Sequenced material: blood. The CDR3 loop reads CASSFINRWPTDTQYF. The CDR3 nucleotides read TGTGCCAGCAGCTTTATTAACAGGTGGCCCACAGATACGCAGTATTTT. The full variable domain, rest sourced from reference TRBV13 and TRBJ2-3, is AAGVIQSPRHLIKEKRETATLKCYPIPRHDTVYWYQQGPGQDPQFLISFYEKMQSDKGSIPDRFSAQQFSDYHSELNMSSLELGDSALYFCASSFINRWPTDTQYFGPGTRLTVL.